This T cell receptor (beta chain) emerged from a study of CD8+ T cells in alopecia areata. Isolated RNA was reverse transcribed into cDNA used as the sequencing template. Sequenced by immunoSEQ multiplex PCR; TCRdb stores in-frame clones only, minus some. The data hold more than 85,000 clones, with roughly two thirds observed a single time. The CDR3 spans 14 residues. Germline V gives CDR1 MNHEY, CDR2 SMNVEV (reference sequence). V was pared by 5 bases and J by 4 bases, with 14 bases between. Stated treatment: oral pan-JAK inhibitor, 5-10 mg twice daily. Here the sequenced sample was CD8+ T cells sorted from blood, taken at week 4, from a patient treated with tofacitinib. The V call is TRBV27, the J call TRBJ1-1; D remains unclear. This sequence originates from a human donor with alopecia areata. The CDR3 protein is CASSQQAEGTEAFF. The CDR3 DNA reads TGTGCCAGCAGTCAACAAGCTGAAGGCACTGAAGCTTTCTTT.